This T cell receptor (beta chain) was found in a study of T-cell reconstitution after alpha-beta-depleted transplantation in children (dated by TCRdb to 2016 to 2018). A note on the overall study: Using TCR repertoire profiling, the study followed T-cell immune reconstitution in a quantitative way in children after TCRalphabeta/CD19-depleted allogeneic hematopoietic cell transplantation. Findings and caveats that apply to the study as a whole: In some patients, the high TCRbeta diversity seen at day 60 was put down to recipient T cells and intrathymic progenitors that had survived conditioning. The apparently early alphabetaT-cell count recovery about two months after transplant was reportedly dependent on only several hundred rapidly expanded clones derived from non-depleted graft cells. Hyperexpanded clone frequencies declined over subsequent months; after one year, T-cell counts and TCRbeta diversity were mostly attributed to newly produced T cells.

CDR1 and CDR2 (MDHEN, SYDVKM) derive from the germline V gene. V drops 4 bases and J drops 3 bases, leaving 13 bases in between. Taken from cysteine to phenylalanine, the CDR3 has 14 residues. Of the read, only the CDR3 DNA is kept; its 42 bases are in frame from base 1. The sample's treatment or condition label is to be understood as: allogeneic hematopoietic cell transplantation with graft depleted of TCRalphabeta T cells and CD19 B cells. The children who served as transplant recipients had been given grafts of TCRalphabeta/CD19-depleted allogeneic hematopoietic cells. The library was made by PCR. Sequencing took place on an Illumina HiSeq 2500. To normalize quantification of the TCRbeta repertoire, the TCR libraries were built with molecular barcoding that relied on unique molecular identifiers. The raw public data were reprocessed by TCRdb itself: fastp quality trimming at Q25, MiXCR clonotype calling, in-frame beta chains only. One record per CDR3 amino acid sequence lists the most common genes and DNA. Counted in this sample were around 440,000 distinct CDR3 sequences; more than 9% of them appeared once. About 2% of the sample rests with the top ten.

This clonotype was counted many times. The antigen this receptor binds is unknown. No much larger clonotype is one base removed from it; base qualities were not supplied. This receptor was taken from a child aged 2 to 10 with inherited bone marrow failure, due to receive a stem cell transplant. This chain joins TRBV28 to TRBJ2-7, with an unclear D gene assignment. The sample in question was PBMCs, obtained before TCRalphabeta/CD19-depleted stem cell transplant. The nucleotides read TGTGCCAGCAGTTCAATCGACACTCGCTACGAGCAGTACTTC. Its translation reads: CASSSIDTRYEQYF.